Each of the 8 T cell receptor beta chains below was sequenced from the same sample in a study of human T cells and chemical hapten exposure (dated by TCRdb to about 2021). The library was generated by RACE. Instrument used: NextSeq 500. TCRdb cleaned the public reads at Q25 with fastp, built clones with MiXCR and kept in-frame beta chains. Each entry is one CDR3 protein sequence, shown with its most common DNA and genes. The sample yields under 50,000 distinct CDR3 sequences; roughly 13% were counted once. The ten largest clonotypes hold 2% to 2.5% of the sample. The label giving this sample's time point can be read as: patch test 3, about 24 weeks after DPC sensitization. What the treatment or condition label conveys for this sample: therapeutic diphenylcyclopropenone sensitization with weekly scalp DPC. Total RNA was extracted from unfractionated whole blood collected in Tempus Blood RNA tubes. Material: whole blood, obtained in connection with sensitization to the hapten diphenylcyclopropenone (DPC). These receptors were collected from a woman in her thirties or forties with alopecia areata. Some clones in this sample may be carry-over from other donors' samples.

In its sample, this clonotype was seen once. The chain links TRBV5-1 to TRBJ1-6; TRBD1 is a possible D gene (5 bases). Germline CDR1 and CDR2: SGHRS and YFSETQ. Trimming pared 7 bases from V and 7 bases from J, leaving 12 bases between. The CDR3 is made up of 13 amino acids. In DNA form, the CDR3 reads TGCGCCAGCGGTTCTGGGGGAAATTCACCCCTCCACTTT. The encoded protein is CASGSGGNSPLHF. Combining the CDR3 with reference TRBV5-1 and TRBJ1-6 gives the whole variable domain KAGVTQTPRYLIKTRGQQVTLSCSPISGHRSVSWYQQTPGQGLQFLFEYFSETQRNKGNFPGRFSGRQFSNSRSEMNVSTLELGDSALYLCASGSGGNSPLHFGNGTRLTVT.

In its sample, this clonotype was seen a few times. The V call is TRBV28, the J call TRBJ2-3, with a possible D match to TRBD2 (5 bases). V lost 10 bases, J lost 0 bases, and 26 bases lay in between. The germline CDR1 and CDR2 sequences are MDHEN and SYDVKM. The CDR3 covers 18 residues. The CDR3 loop reads CAISSFQLAESSTDTQYF. The CDR3 nucleotides are TGTGCCATAAGTTCCTTCCAGCTAGCAGAGTCTAGCACAGATACGCAGTATTTT.

In its sample, this clonotype was seen once. In DNA form, the CDR3 reads TGCGCCAGCACCAGTTTTTACCTCTATGGCTACACCTTC. Translating gives CASTSFYLYGYTF. The rearrangement uses TRBV4-1 and TRBJ1-2, with no clear D. Germline V CDR1 and CDR2: MGHRA, YSYEKL. This CDR3 is 13 amino acids long. V was shortened by 7 bases and J by 4 bases, with 13 bases between the two germline ends.

In its sample, this clonotype was seen a few times. The chain recombines TRBV2 with TRBJ1-2; D is undetermined. The CDR3 has 13 amino acids. Germline V CDR1 and CDR2: SNHLY, FYNNEI. The V end lost 6 bases, the J end lost 0 bases, and 8 bases lay between the germline ends. CDR3 in DNA: TGTGCCAGCAGCAGGAGTACTAACTATGGCTACACCTTC. Translation gives CASSRSTNYGYTF.

This clonotype was counted ten times or more. The gene calls are TRBV18 and TRBJ1-2; 8 bases match TRBD1. The CDR3 length is 15 residues. J was trimmed by 0 bases and V by 3 bases; bases with no gene match: 3. Germline CDR1 KGHSH, CDR2 LQKENI. Here the CDR3 reads CASSPRTGSNYGYTF. Here the CDR3 DNA reads TGTGCCAGCTCACCCCGGACAGGGTCTAACTATGGCTACACCTTC.

J is TRBJ1-1 and V is TRBV5-1; no firm D call. Looked up from germline, CDR1 is SGHRS and CDR2 is YFSETQ. Trimming left V 4 bases short and J 1 base short, with 8 bases between. The CDR3 totals 13 residues. In DNA form, the CDR3 reads TGCGCCAGCAGCCCCACGGCGAACACTGAAGCTTTCTTT. It codes for CASSPTANTEAFF.

The V and J genes are TRBV2 and TRBJ1-4; 8 bases are a match to TRBD1. There are 14 residues in the CDR3. Trimming took 5 bases from V and 6 from J; bases not matched to a gene: 5. Germline V gene lookup returns CDR1 SNHLY and CDR2 FYNNEI. The CDR3 nucleotides read TGTGCCAGCAGTAGACAGGGGCTGGATGAAAAACTGTTTTTT. Encoded protein: CASSRQGLDEKLFF.

Turning to this clonotype: This may be a read error, as it is one base from a much larger clone. The V call is TRBV11-2, the J call TRBJ2-5, with a tentative D call TRBD2 (6 bases). Germline CDR1 and CDR2: SGHAT and FQNNGV. There are 16 residues in the CDR3. V lost 1 base, J lost 1 base, and 13 bases lay in between. CDR3 nucleotide sequence: TGTGCCAGCAGCTTAGTGGGCGGGATGGCCCAAGAGACCCAGTACTTC. It yields the protein CASSLVGGMAQETQYF.